This TCR beta chain was recovered during a study of blood T cells in healthy people across ages. This CDR3 is 16 amino acids long. Germline V CDR1 and CDR2: SGHVS, FQNEAQ. V lost 1 base to trimming and J lost 7 bases; unmatched junction nucleotides: 10. PCR was performed a second time for about 6 to 12 cycles using a sample-barcoded 5' primer and a J-beta primer mix. TCRdb fed the 5' RACE reads into MiXCR, producing one record per CDR3 protein. Among some 780,000 distinct CDR3 sequences, 56% were seen once, and the ten largest hold under 30%. The sample taken for sequencing was blood. The V and J genes are TRBV7-8 and TRBJ2-7; 10 bases are shared with TRBD2. The receptor was isolated from a man in his forties or fifties in good health. The CDR3 nucleotides are TGTGCCAGCAGCTTAGATGGGCTAGCGGGAGTTAATGAGCAGTACTTC. Its protein is CASSLDGLAGVNEQYF.